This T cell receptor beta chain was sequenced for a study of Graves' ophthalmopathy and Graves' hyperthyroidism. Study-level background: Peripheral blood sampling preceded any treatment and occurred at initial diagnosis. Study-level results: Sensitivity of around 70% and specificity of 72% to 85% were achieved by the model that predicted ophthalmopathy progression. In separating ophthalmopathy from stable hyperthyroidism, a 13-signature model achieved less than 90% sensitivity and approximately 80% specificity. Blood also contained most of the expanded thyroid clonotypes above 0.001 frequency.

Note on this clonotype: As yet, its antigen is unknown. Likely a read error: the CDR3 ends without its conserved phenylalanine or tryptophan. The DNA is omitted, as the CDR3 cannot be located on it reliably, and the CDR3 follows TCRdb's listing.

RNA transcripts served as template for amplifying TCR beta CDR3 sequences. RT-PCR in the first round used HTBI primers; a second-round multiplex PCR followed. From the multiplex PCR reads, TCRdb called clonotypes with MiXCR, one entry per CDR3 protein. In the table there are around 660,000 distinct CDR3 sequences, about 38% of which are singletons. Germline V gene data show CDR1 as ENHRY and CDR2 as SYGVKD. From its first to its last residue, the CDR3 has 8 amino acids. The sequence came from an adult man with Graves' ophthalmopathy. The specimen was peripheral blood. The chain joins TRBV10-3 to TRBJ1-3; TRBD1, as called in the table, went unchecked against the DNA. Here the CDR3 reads CAIRNTGV.